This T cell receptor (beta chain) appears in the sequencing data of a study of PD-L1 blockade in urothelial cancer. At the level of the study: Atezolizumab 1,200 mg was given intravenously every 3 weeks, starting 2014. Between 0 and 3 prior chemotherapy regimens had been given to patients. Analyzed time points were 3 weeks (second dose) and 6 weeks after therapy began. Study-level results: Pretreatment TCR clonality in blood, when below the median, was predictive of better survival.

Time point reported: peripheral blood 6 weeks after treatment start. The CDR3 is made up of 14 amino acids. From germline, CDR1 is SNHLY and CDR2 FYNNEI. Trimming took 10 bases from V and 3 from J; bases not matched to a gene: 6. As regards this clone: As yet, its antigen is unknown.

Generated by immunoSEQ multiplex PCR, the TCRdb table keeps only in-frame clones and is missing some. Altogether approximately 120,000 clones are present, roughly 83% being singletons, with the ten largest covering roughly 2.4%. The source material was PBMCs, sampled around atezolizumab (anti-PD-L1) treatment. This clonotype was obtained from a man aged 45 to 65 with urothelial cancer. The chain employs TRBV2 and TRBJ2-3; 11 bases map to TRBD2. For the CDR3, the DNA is TGTGCCACCGGACTAGCGGGTGGTACAGATACGCAGTATTTT. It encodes CATGLAGGTDTQYF.